One T cell receptor (beta chain) is described in this entry. Assay used: immunoSEQ multiplex PCR; TCRdb lists only in-frame clones, some missing. Found here are tens of thousands of clones, 76% of them singletons; the top ten hold roughly 15%. This sample was included in a study of blood T cell repertoires in COVID-19. Study overall: Sources were T cells, B-cell-depleted T cells, or PBMCs; the material itself was cDNA or gDNA.

The germline gives CDR1 MNHEY, CDR2 SVGAGI. V was pared by 6 bases and J by 7 bases, with 13 bases between. The length of the CDR3 is 13 residues. The sequencing input was peripheral blood. This receptor was taken from a man aged 65 to 79 with active or convalescent COVID-19. This chain joins TRBV6-5 and TRBJ1-5; no firm D call. In DNA, the CDR3 is TGTGCCAGCAGGACATCGCATGGACAGCCCCAGCATTTT. Amino acids: CASRTSHGQPQHF.